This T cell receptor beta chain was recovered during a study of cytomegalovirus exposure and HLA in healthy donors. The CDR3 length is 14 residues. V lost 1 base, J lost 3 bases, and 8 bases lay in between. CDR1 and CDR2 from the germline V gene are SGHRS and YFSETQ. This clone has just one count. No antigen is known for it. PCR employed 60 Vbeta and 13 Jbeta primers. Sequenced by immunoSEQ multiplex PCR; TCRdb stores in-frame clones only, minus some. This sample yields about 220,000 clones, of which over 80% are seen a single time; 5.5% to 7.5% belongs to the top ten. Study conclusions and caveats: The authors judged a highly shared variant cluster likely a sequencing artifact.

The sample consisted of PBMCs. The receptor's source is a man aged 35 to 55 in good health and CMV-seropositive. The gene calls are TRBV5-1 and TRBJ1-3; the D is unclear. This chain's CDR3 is CASSLSANGNTIYF. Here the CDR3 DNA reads TGCGCCAGCAGCTTGTCCGCGAATGGAAACACCATATATTTT.